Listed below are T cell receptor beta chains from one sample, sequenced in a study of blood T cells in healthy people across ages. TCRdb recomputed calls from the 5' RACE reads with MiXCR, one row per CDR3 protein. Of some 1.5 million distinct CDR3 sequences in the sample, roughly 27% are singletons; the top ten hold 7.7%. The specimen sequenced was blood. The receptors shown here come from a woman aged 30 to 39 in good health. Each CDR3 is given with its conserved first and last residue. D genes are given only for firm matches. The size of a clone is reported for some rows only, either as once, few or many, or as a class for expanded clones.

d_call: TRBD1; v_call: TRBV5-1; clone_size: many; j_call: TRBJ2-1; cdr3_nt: TGCGCCAGCAGCCCTATTTCCACAGGGGGCAATGAGCAGTTCTTC; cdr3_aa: CASSPISTGGNEQFF
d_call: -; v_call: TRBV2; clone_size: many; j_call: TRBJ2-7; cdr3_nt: TGTGCCAGCACCCAGGGCCAAGCGGCTTACGAGCAGTACTTC; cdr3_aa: CASTQGQAAYEQYF
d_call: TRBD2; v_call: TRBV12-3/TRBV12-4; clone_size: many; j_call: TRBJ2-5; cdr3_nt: TGTGCCAGCAGCTACGGGGGGGCCGGCGAGACCCAGTACTTC; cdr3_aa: CASSYGGAGETQYF
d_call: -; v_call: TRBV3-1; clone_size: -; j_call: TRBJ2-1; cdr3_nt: TGTGCCGGCAGCCAAGTGGACAGGCAGTTCTTC; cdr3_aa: CAGSQVDRQFF
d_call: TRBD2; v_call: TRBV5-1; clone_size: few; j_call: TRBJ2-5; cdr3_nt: TGCGCCAGCAGCTCGCCGCGAGCGGGGAACGAGACCCAGTACTTC; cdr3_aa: CASSSPRAGNETQYF
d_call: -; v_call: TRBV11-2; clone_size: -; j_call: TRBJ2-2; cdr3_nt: TGTGCCAGCAGCGAAGACAGGACGAACACCGGGGAGCTGTTTTTT; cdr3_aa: CASSEDRTNTGELFF
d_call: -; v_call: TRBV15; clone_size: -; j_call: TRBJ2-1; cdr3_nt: TGTGCCACCAGCAGAGATCAAAGGGCGGGTGAGCAGTTCTTC; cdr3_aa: CATSRDQRAGEQFF
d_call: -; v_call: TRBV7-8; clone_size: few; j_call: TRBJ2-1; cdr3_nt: TGTACCAGCAGCCCCTTCCCTGTGAATGAGCAGTTCTTC; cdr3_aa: CTSSPFPVNEQFF
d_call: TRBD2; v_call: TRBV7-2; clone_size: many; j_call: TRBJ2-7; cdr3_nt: TGTGCCAGCAGCTTAGGCACTAGCGGATTTATTCTCTACGAGCAGTACTTC; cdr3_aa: CASSLGTSGFILYEQYF
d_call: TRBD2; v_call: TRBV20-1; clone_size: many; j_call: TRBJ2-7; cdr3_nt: TGCAGTGCTATACCAAGCGGGAACAACTACGAGCAGTACTTC; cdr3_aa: CSAIPSGNNYEQYF
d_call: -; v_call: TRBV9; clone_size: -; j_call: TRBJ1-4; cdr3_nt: TGTGCCAGCAGCGCTAAAGGGGACACCCTCGGTGAGAAACTGTTTTTT; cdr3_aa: CASSAKGDTLGEKLFF
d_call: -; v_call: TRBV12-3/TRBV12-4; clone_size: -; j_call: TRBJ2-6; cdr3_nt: TGTGCCAGCAGCGAGGCAGGGCATACTGGGGCCAACGTCCAGACTTTC; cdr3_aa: CASSEAGHTGANVQTF
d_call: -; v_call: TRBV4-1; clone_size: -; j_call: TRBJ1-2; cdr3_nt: TGCGCCAGCAGCCAAAACCCTCGACAGGCTAACTATGGCTACACCTTC; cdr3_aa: CASSQNPRQANYGYTF
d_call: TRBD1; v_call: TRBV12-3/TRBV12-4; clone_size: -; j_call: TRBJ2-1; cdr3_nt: TGTGCCACCCAAAACCGGGGACAGGGCCTCAATGAGCAGTTCTTC; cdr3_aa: CATQNRGQGLNEQFF
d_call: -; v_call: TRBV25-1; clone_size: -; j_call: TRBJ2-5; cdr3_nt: TGTGCCAGCAGTGAATTAGGGGGACAAGAGACCCAGTACTTC; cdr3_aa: CASSELGGQETQYF
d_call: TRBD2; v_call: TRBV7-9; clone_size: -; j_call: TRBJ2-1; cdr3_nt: TGTGTCAGCAGCCCCTTGGGAGCGGGGGGGATGAATGAGCAGTTCTTC; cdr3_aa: CVSSPLGAGGMNEQFF
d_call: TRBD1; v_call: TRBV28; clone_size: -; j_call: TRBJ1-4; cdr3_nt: TGTGCCAGCAGTCACCGGGACAGGAATGAAAAACTGTTTTTT; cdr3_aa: CASSHRDRNEKLFF
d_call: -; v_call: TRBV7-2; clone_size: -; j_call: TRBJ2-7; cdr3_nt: TGTGCCAGCAGCTTAGCCGGGGTTCGAGAGACCCATTACTTC; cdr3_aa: CASSLAGVRETHYF
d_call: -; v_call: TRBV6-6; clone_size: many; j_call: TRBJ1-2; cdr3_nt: TGTGCCAGCAGCCCACAGGGCCTCTATGGCTACACCTTC; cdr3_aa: CASSPQGLYGYTF
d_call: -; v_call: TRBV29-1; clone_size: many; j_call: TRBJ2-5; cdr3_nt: TGCAGCGTTTTGGCCGGGACGGCAGAAAGGACCCAGTACTTC; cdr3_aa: CSVLAGTAERTQYF
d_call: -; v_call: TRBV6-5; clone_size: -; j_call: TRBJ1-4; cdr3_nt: TGTGCCAGCAGTTACCGTGAAACAGGGAAACTGTTTTTT; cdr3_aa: CASSYRETGKLFF
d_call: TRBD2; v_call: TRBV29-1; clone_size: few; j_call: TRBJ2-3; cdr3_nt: TGCAGCCCCCGGATGGGACTAGAGGCAGATACGCAGTATTTT; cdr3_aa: CSPRMGLEADTQYF
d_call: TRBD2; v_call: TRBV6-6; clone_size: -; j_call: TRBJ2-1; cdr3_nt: TGTGCCAGCATGTCCCCGGGGGGAATCTCCTACAATGAGCAGTTCTTC; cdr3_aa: CASMSPGGISYNEQFF
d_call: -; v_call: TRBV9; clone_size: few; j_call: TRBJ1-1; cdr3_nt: TGTGCCAGCAGCCCTTCGGCAGGGGTGAACACTGAAGCTTTCTTT; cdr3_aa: CASSPSAGVNTEAFF
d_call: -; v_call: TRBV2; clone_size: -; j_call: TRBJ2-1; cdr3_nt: TGTGCCAGCAGTCTAGAAACTTCAAATGAGCAGTTCTTC; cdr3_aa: CASSLETSNEQFF
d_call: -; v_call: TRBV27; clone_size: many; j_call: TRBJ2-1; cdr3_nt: TGTGCCAGCAGTCCGATAGGGGGCAATGAGCAGTTCTTC; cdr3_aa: CASSPIGGNEQFF
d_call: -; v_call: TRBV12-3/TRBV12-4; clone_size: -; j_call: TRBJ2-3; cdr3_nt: TGTGCCACCGAGTACTTAGTGAGCGCAGATACGGAATATTTT; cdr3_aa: CATEYLVSADTEYF
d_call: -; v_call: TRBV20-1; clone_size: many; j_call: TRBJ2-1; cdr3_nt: TGCAGTGCTAGAGTTCCAGGACTTGGTCTTGAGCAGTTCTTC; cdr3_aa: CSARVPGLGLEQFF
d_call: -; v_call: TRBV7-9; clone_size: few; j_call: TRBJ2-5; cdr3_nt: TGTGCCAGCAGCTTAAATCCGGCCGAGCAAGAGACCCAGTACTTC; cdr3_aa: CASSLNPAEQETQYF
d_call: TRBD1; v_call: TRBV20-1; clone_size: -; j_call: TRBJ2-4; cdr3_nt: TGCAGTGCTAGTGTCGTAAAAGGGACAGGATGGAATGAGCAGTACTTC; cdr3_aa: CSASVVKGTGWNEQYF
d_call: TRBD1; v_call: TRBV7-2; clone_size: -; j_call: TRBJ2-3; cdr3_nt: TGTGCCAGCAGCTTAGGACAGGGGTCGTCAGATACGCAGTATTTT; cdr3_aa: CASSLGQGSSDTQYF
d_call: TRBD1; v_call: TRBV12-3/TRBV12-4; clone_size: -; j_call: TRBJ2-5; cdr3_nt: TGTGCCAGCCGCGAGGGGGCGGGTGAGACCCGGTACTTC; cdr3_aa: CASREGAGETRYF
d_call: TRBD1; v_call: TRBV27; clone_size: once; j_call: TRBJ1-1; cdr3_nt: TGTGCCAGCAATCGACAGGGGAACACTGAAGCTTTCTTT; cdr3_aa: CASNRQGNTEAFF
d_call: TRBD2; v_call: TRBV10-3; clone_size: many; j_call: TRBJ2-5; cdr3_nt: TGTGCCATCAGTGCGGATTCGACTAGCGGGGGATCTGAGACCCAGTACTTC; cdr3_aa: CAISADSTSGGSETQYF
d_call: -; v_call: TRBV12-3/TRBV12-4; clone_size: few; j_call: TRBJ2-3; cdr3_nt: TGTGCCAGCAGTCACCGGGGACCTTCGTATTTT; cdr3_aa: CASSHRGPSYF
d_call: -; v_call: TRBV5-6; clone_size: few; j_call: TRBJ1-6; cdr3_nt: TGTGCCAGCAGCCCGGGTATGGATCCCTATAATTCACCCCTCCACTTT; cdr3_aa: CASSPGMDPYNSPLHF
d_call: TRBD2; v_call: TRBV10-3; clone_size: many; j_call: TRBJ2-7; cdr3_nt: TGTGCCATCAGTGAGTTCGAAATCGCTAGCGGGAGCTCTTACGAGCAGTACTTC; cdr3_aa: CAISEFEIASGSSYEQYF
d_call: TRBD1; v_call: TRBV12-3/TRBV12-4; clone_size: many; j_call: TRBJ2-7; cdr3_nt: TGTGCCAGTAAACGCGGGACAGGGGGCGTCTACGAGCAGTACTTC; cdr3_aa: CASKRGTGGVYEQYF
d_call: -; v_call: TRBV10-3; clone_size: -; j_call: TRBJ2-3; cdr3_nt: TGTGCCATCAGTGGGGGGACTGTCCCCACAGATACGCAGTATTTT; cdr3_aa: CAISGGTVPTDTQYF
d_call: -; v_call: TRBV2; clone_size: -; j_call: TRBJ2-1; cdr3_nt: TGTGCCAGCAGTGAAGAGTTCGCGGGGACCTACAATGAGCAGTTCTTC; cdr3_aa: CASSEEFAGTYNEQFF
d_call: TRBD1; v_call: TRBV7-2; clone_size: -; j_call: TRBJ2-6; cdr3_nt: TGTGCCAGCAGCTTAGTAGGGGGCGGCCTTGGGGCCAACGTCCTGACTTTC; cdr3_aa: CASSLVGGGLGANVLTF
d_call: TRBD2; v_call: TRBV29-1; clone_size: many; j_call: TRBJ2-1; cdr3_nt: TGCAGCGTGCCCCCGTCGGCGGGGGGCCCCTACAATGAGCAGTTCTTC; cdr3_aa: CSVPPSAGGPYNEQFF
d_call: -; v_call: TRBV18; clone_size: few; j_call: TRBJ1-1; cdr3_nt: TGTGCCAGCATACCAGAAGGGGCGCGGGGCACTGAAGCTTTCTTT; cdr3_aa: CASIPEGARGTEAFF
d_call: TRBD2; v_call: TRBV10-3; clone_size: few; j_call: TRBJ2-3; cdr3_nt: TGTGCCATCAGCACTAGCGGGGGGTCAACAGATACGCAGTATTTT; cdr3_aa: CAISTSGGSTDTQYF
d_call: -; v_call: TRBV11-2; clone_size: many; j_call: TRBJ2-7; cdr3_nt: TGTGCCAGCAGCTTAGGGGACGGAGTCTACGAGCAGTACTTC; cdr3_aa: CASSLGDGVYEQYF
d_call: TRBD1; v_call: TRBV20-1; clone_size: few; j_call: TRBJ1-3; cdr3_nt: TGCAGTGCTACACCGGGACAGGGTACTGGAAACACCATATATTTT; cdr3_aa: CSATPGQGTGNTIYF
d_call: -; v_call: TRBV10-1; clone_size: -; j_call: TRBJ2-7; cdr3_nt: TGCGCCAGCAGTAAAGGGAGAAATGGCTACGAGCAGTACTTC; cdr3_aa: CASSKGRNGYEQYF
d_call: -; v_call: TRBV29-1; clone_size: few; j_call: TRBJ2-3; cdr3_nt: TGCAGCGTTGTAGAGGCTCGGATCACAGATACGCAGTATTTT; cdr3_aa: CSVVEARITDTQYF
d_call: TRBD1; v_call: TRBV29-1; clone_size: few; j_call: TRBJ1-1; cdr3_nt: TGCAGCGTTGGGTCAGGGGGTGTGGACGCTTTCTTT; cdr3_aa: CSVGSGGVDAFF
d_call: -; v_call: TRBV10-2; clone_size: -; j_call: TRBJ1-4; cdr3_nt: TGCGCCAGCAGCGACCTCCGAGGGGCGCAGGAAAAACTGTTTTTT; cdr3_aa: CASSDLRGAQEKLFF
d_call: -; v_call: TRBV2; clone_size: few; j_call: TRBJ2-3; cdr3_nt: TGTGCCAGCTCTCATTCCCCGAGGGATACGCAGTATTTT; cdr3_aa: CASSHSPRDTQYF
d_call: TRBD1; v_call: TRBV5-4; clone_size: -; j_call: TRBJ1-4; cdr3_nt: TGTGCCGGCAGTTCCCGACAGGGGGGTTCTGAAAAACTGTTTTTT; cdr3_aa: CAGSSRQGGSEKLFF
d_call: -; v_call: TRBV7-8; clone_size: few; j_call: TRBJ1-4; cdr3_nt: TGTGCCAGCAGCTTAACTTCGGGGATCGGCGAAAAACTGTTTTTT; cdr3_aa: CASSLTSGIGEKLFF
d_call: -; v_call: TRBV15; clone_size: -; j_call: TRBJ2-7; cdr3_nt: TGTGCCACCAGCAACAACCGTGGACGGGGCTACGAGCAGTACTTC; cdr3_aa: CATSNNRGRGYEQYF
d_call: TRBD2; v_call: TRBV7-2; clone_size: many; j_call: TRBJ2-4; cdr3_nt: TGTGCCAGCAGCTCTCTAGCGGCAGCCAAAAACATTCAGTACTTC; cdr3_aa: CASSSLAAAKNIQYF
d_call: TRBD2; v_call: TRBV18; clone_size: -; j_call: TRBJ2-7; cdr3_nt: TGTGCCATCTTCCGGGGGGGCCGCTACGAGCAGTACTTC; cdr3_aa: CAIFRGGRYEQYF
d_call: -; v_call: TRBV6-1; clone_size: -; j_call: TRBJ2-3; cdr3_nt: TGTGCCAGCAGGGTCGGGCGGAGGGGCACAGATACGCAGTATTTT; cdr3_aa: CASRVGRRGTDTQYF